These 22 T cell receptor beta chains came from one sample sequenced in a study of shared clonotypes between healthy human individuals. This table comes from immunoSEQ multiplex PCR, and its TCRdb copy is limited to in-frame clones, with some not included. The sample holds over 2 million clones; 85% to 95% are singletons and the top ten take 0.1% to 0.15%. The sequenced sample was naive CD4+ T cells sorted from blood. Subset reported: CD45RA+ positively selected. The receptors shown here come from a man aged 18 to 30 in good health.

This chain links TRBV2 with TRBJ2-2; D uncertain. V was pared by 7 bases and J by 3 bases, with 9 bases between. Germline V gene sequence: CDR1 SNHLY, CDR2 FYNNEI. The CDR3 consists of 13 residues. This CDR3 reads CASNEGYTGELFF. CDR3 coding DNA: TGTGCCAGCAACGAAGGGTACACCGGGGAGCTGTTTTTT.

CDR3 sequence reads: CASSESVRAPIAKNIQYF. The CDR3 DNA is TGCGCCAGCAGTGAGTCGGTCAGGGCCCCAATAGCCAAAAACATTCAGTACTTC. The chain couples TRBV10-2 to TRBJ2-4, with D maybe TRBD1 (5 bases). This CDR3 has 18 amino acids. Deletions cut 0 bases from V and 0 bases from J, with 15 bases between. The germline CDR1 and CDR2 sequences are WSHSY and SAAADI.

J is TRBJ1-2 and V is TRBV5-4; tentatively, D is TRBD1 (5 bases). The V end lost 0 bases, the J end lost 8 bases, and 17 bases lay between the germline ends. CDR3 length equals 15 residues. Germline CDR1 and CDR2: SGHNT and YYREEE (reference sequence). The CDR3 region has the DNA TGTGCCAGCAGCTTGGCCGTGACGGGGGTCGGAGGCTACACCTTC. As protein: CASSLAVTGVGGYTF.

The CDR3 coding sequence is TGTGCCAGCAGTTTGGGTGGGGACAGAAATCAGCCCCAGCATTTT. Translation gives CASSLGGDRNQPQHF. The chain is built from TRBV28 and TRBJ1-5; TRBD1 agrees at 7 bases. The CDR3 has 15 residues. The germline gives CDR1 MDHEN, CDR2 SYDVKM. Unmatched junction bases numbered 6, after V lost 3 bases and J lost 4 bases.

V usage is TRBV28 and J usage is TRBJ2-1; possibly TRBD1 or TRBD2 for D (5 bases each). Germline CDR1 MDHEN, CDR2 SYDVKM. The CDR3 contains 12 residues. V was trimmed by 7 bases and J by 13 bases, leaving 17 bases between them. The CDR3 coding sequence is TGTGCCAGCAAGGGGAGCGAACTGATTCAGTTCTTC. This translates into CASKGSELIQFF. Filled out from reference TRBV28 and TRBJ2-1, the complete variable domain reads DVKVTQSSRYLVKRTGEKVFLECVQDMDHENMFWYRQDPGLGLRLIYFSYDVKMKEKGDIPEGYSVSREKKERFSLILESASTNQTSMYLCASKGSELIQFFGPGTRLTVL.

The chain uses TRBV2 and TRBJ2-1; weak D call: TRBD1 (7 bases). Germline CDR1 and CDR2: SNHLY and FYNNEI. This CDR3 region has 16 residues. V dropped 8 bases and J dropped 3 bases, with 20 bases sitting between them. The CDR3 DNA is TGTGCCAGCGGGGGGACAGAGAAAATCTACTACAATGAGCAGTTCTTC. Translated: CASGGTEKIYYNEQFF.

With respect to this clone: Possible read error: a much larger clone is one base away. The chain recombines TRBV27 with TRBJ1-6; 9 bases match TRBD1. V gave up 5 bases and J gave up 6 bases; unmatched junction bases: 5. CDR1 is MNHEY, CDR2 SMNVEV, per germline (reference sequence). The CDR3 covers 15 residues. CDR3 in DNA: TGTGCCAGCAGTCCCCCGGGACAGGGTAATTCACCCCTCCACTTT. Encoded protein: CASSPPGQGNSPLHF.

The CDR3 reads CASSKQGNTGELFF. The CDR3 region has the DNA TGCGCCAGCAGTAAACAGGGGAACACCGGGGAGCTGTTTTTT. The rearrangement joins TRBV4-1 to TRBJ2-2; TRBD1 is a possible D gene (6 bases). Trimming took 6 bases from V and 1 from J, leaving 9 bases between them. Germline V CDR1 and CDR2: MGHRA, YSYEKL. CDR3 length: 14 residues.

The chain couples TRBV10-3 to TRBJ2-7; D may be TRBD2 (5 bases). The CDR3 length is 14 residues. The germline V gene has CDR1 ENHRY and CDR2 SYGVKD. Trimming left V 4 bases short and J 1 base short, with 11 bases between. This chain's CDR3 is CAISAGISSYEQYF. CDR3 bases: TGTGCCATCAGTGCCGGGATCTCGTCCTACGAGCAGTACTTC.

The V and J genes are TRBV29-1 and TRBJ2-7, with 12 bases fitting TRBD2. Losses at the gene ends were 7 bases for V and 5 bases for J; bases not matched to a gene: 6. This CDR3 has 13 amino acids. Germline V gene data show CDR1 as SQVTM and CDR2 as ANQGSEA. This chain's CDR3 is CSDKLAGGHEQYF. In DNA, the CDR3 is TGCAGCGATAAACTAGCGGGAGGCCACGAGCAGTACTTC.

Points on this clone: In the same sample, other DNA sequences code for this CDR3. The chain couples TRBV14 to TRBJ2-2; D is possibly TRBD1 (6 bases). The CDR3 runs to 14 residues. The germline V and J ends were trimmed by 3 bases and 4 bases, with 9 bases remaining between them. From germline, CDR1 is SGHDN and CDR2 FVKESK. The CDR3: CASSQVGGTGELFF. DNA of the CDR3: TGTGCCAGCAGCCAGGTAGGGGGCACCGGGGAGCTGTTTTTT.

The V and J genes are TRBV6-5 and TRBJ2-3; D may match TRBD1 or TRBD2 (6 bases each). The CDR3 is 14 amino acids. CDR1 is MNHEY, CDR2 SVGAGI, per germline. Trimming took 9 bases from V and 2 from J, leaving 15 bases between them. The CDR3 region has the DNA TGTGCCAGTCACCGGGGGCCTGCCACAGATACGCAGTATTTT. Protein product: CASHRGPATDTQYF.

This clone was found once. This specimen includes other DNA sequences encoding the same CDR3. The rearrangement uses TRBV29-1 and TRBJ1-1; D not certain. Germline assignment: CDR1 SQVTM and CDR2 ANQGSEA. The length of the CDR3 is 11 residues. Trimming left V 6 bases short and J 2 bases short, with 7 bases between. The CDR3 sequence is CSVLGNTEAFF. CDR3 DNA sequence: TGCAGCGTCCTGGGTAACACTGAAGCTTTCTTT.

J is TRBJ2-7 and V is TRBV30; D ambiguous. V lost 7 bases and J 4 bases, leaving 14 bases between the germline ends. The CDR3 consists of 12 residues. Germline V gene data show CDR1 as GTSNPN and CDR2 as SVGIG (reference sequence). CDR3 sequence: CAFGANSYEQYF. In DNA, the CDR3 is TGTGCCTTCGGTGCTAACTCTTACGAGCAGTACTTC.

Details on this clone: Other DNA sequences within the sample encode an identical CDR3. The rearrangement links TRBV11-3 to TRBJ1-1; 7 nucleotides match TRBD1. Trimming took 1 base from V and 4 from J; bases not matched to a gene: 0. The CDR3 is 13 residues long. The germline V gene has CDR1 SGHNT and CDR2 YENEEA. CDR3 in DNA: TGTGCCAGCAGCTTAGGACAGGGCACTGAAGCTTTCTTT. Translating it yields CASSLGQGTEAFF.

Remarks on this clone: The identical CDR3 is also encoded by other nucleotide sequences in the sample. This sequence joins TRBV14 and TRBJ2-3; D tentatively fits TRBD1 or TRBD2 (6 bases each). CDR1 and CDR2 from the germline V gene are SGHDN and FVKESK. V was clipped by 1 base and J by 3 bases, with 8 bases between them. This CDR3 has 14 amino acids. CDR3 in DNA: TGTGCCAGCAGCCAAGCGGGGGCGACAGATACGCAGTATTTT. This sequence encodes CASSQAGATDTQYF. Looking up the rest from reference TRBV14 and TRBJ2-3 gives the full variable domain: EAGVTQFPSHSVIEKGQTVTLRCDPISGHDNLYWYRRVMGKEIKFLLHFVKESKQDESGMPNNRFLAERTGGTYSTLKVQPAELEDSGVYFCASSQAGATDTQYFGPGTRLTVL.

CDR3 in DNA: TGTGCCAGCGGGACGGGACCGCGCGAGCAGTACTTC. Translating gives CASGTGPREQYF. This rearrangement joins TRBV28 to TRBJ2-7; either TRBD1 or TRBD2 may supply D (5 bases each). Looked up from germline, CDR1 is MDHEN and CDR2 is SYDVKM. This CDR3 has 12 residues. V lost 8 bases and J lost 6, with 14 bases in between.

The chain employs TRBV29-1 and TRBJ2-7; no clear D. Germline V gives CDR1 SQVTM, CDR2 ANQGSEA. V was trimmed by 0 bases and J by 1 base, leaving 10 bases between them. This CDR3 region has 14 residues. The CDR3 loop is CSVEEGPASYEQYF. As DNA, the CDR3 is TGCAGCGTTGAAGAAGGTCCAGCGTCCTACGAGCAGTACTTC.

In this sample, this clone turned up once. The chain is built from TRBV5-6 and TRBJ1-2, with TRBD1 matching over 8 bases. Germline assignment: CDR1 SGHDT and CDR2 YYEEEE. The junction had 11 bases not matched to a gene; V was cut back by 0 bases and J by 7 bases. The CDR3 extends over 16 amino acids. CDR3 nucleotide sequence: TGTGCCAGCAGCTTGGTCTCAGGGGGCAGATTCGGTGGCTACACCTTC. Translated: CASSLVSGGRFGGYTF.

Worth noting for this clone: A read error may explain this, as a much larger clone is one base away. The same CDR3 arises from other DNA sequences in this sample as well. CDR3 in DNA: TGTGCCAGCAGCTTGGTGAACACTGAAGCTTTCTTT. Translated: CASSLVNTEAFF. V usage is TRBV7-9 and J usage is TRBJ1-1; D uncertain. With 3 bases removed from V and 0 bases from J, the gap between germline ends came to 2 bases. Germline CDR1 reads SEHNR; CDR2 reads FQNEAQ (reference sequence). CDR3 length: 12 amino acids.

The V gene is TRBV19, the J gene TRBJ2-7; TRBD2 aligns across 11 bases. Trimming took 5 bases from V and 3 from J; bases not matched to a gene: 3. The CDR3 contains 14 residues. Germline values: CDR1 LNHDA, CDR2 SQIVND (reference sequence). CDR3 protein: CASSAGTSGYEQYF. The CDR3 DNA reads TGTGCCAGTAGTGCCGGGACTAGCGGCTACGAGCAGTACTTC. Full variable domain (missing parts from reference TRBV19 and TRBJ2-7): DGGITQSPKYLFRKEGQNVTLSCEQNLNHDAMYWYRQDPGQGLRLIYYSQIVNDFQKGDIAEGYSVSREKKESFPLTVTSAQKNPTAFYLCASSAGTSGYEQYFGPGTRLTVT.

The chain joins TRBV28 to TRBJ2-7; 9 nucleotides agree with TRBD1. J gave up 1 base and V 4 bases, and 8 bases lay outside the gene matches. CDR1 MDHEN and CDR2 SYDVKM come from the germline V gene. The CDR3 contains 16 residues. CDR3 loop: CASSSLGDRASYEQYF. CDR3 sequence (DNA): TGTGCCAGCAGTTCCCTCGGGGACAGGGCTTCCTACGAGCAGTACTTC.